The 20 T cell receptor beta chains given below trace back to one sample, sequenced in a study of PD-1 blockade in classical Hodgkin lymphoma. Only in-frame clones appear in the TCRdb table, and some are missing; sequencing was by immunoSEQ multiplex PCR. The profile shows roughly 96,000 clones, approximately 89% of them singletons. Every patient experienced relapse after autologous stem cell transplantation, and brentuximab vedotin exposure varied. This sample comprised peripheral blood mononuclear cells (PBMCs), obtained before the second cycle of nivolumab. The receptor set was obtained from a human donor with classical Hodgkin lymphoma.

The rearrangement uses TRBV5-5 and TRBJ2-2; D uncertain. The CDR3 length is 14 residues. From germline, CDR1 is SGHKS and CDR2 YYEKEE (reference sequence). The V end lost 3 bases, the J end lost 5 bases, and 11 bases lay between the germline ends. This CDR3 reads CASSYSGWTGELFF. The DNA for the CDR3 is TGTGCCAGCAGCTACTCAGGATGGACCGGGGAGCTGTTTTTT.

V usage is TRBV6-5 and J usage is TRBJ1-4; TRBD1 aligns across 9 bases. Germline-derived CDR1 and CDR2 are MNHEY and SVGAGI. The CDR3 contains 15 residues. The trim removed 2 bases at V and 5 bases at J, leaving 3 bases unmatched. The CDR3 DNA follows: TGTGCCAGCAGTTACCACGGGACAGGGAATGAAAAACTGTTTTTT. It codes for CASSYHGTGNEKLFF.

The rearrangement uses TRBV7-9 and TRBJ2-7, with D possibly being TRBD2 (5 bases). Germline V gene sequence: CDR1 SEHNR, CDR2 FQNEAQ (reference sequence). Trimming took 6 bases from V and 3 from J, leaving 21 bases between them. This CDR3 spans 16 amino acids. The CDR3 DNA reads as TGTGCCAGCAGTTCCGAGGCCTCTTGGACTGACTACGAGCAGTACTTC. Translating it yields CASSSEASWTDYEQYF.

The chain couples TRBV19 to TRBJ1-1; TRBD1 matches 8 bases. Germline V CDR1 and CDR2: LNHDA, SQIVND (reference sequence). This CDR3 region has 16 residues. V gave up 1 base and J gave up 1 base; unmatched junction bases: 5. In nucleotides, the CDR3 is TGTGCCAGTAGTATAGCCCGGACAGGGAAGAACACTGAAGCTTTCTTT. This encodes CASSIARTGKNTEAFF. Drawing the rest from reference TRBV19 and TRBJ1-1, the complete variable domain is DGGITQSPKYLFRKEGQNVTLSCEQNLNHDAMYWYRQDPGQGLRLIYYSQIVNDFQKGDIAEGYSVSREKKESFPLTVTSAQKNPTAFYLCASSIARTGKNTEAFFGQGTRLTVV.

The chain carries TRBV6-1 and TRBJ2-7; 8 bases are shared with TRBD1. The CDR3 covers 12 residues. The germline V gene has CDR1 MNHNS and CDR2 SASEGT. With V trimmed by 6 bases and J by 6 bases, 4 bases remained unmatched. Here the CDR3 reads CASRDTGGEQYF. Here the CDR3 DNA reads TGTGCCAGCAGAGATACAGGGGGCGAGCAGTACTTC.

This rearrangement joins TRBV25-1 to TRBJ1-5; D is possibly TRBD1 (5 bases). V was cut by 5 bases and J by 0 bases, with 11 bases left in between. Germline CDR1 and CDR2: MGHDK and SYGVNS. CDR3 length: 15 amino acids. The chain's CDR3 is CASSPDSYSNQPQHF. CDR3 coding DNA: TGTGCCAGCAGTCCAGACAGTTATAGCAATCAGCCCCAGCATTTT.

The V and J genes are TRBV7-3 and TRBJ2-1; 14 bases line up with TRBD2. The V and J ends lost 0 bases and 12 bases, in that order; junction bases with no gene match: 4. The germline CDR1 and CDR2 sequences are SGHTA and FQGTGA. The CDR3 extends over 15 amino acids. The CDR3 coding sequence is TGTGCCAGCAGCTTAACGGGACTAGCGGGAGAAAGGCAGTTCTTC. Amino acids: CASSLTGLAGERQFF.

This chain joins TRBV7-9 and TRBJ2-7, with TRBD2 matching over 8 bases. CDR1 is SEHNR and CDR2 is FQNEAQ in the germline V gene (reference sequence). This CDR3 comprises 15 residues. The ends lost 5 bases at V and 1 base at J; junction bases unmatched: 7. The CDR3 here is CASSAIAGLSYEQYF. In DNA, the CDR3 is TGTGCCAGCAGCGCTATAGCGGGACTTTCCTACGAGCAGTACTTC.

The chain recombines TRBV7-6 with TRBJ2-5; no clear D. The CDR3 contains 15 residues. Looked up from germline, CDR1 is SGHVS and CDR2 is FNYEAQ. Trimming cost V 5 bases and J 0 bases, with 13 bases left between them. The CDR3 DNA reads as TGTGCCAGCAGCATCATAGCTGAGTACCAAGAGACCCAGTACTTC. This encodes CASSIIAEYQETQYF.

The chain combines TRBV4-1 with TRBJ2-5, with TRBD2 matching 12 bases. This CDR3 has 19 amino acids. V lost 0 bases to trimming and J lost 4 bases; unmatched junction nucleotides: 12. Germline CDR1 reads MGHRA; CDR2 reads YSYEKL. CDR3 amino acids: CASSQDPLAGGYASETQYF. The CDR3 nucleotides read TGCGCCAGCAGCCAAGATCCCCTAGCGGGGGGGTACGCGTCAGAGACCCAGTACTTC.

The V call is TRBV2, the J call TRBJ1-1, with D possibly matching TRBD1 (6 bases). The germline V and J ends were trimmed by 4 bases and 1 base, with 13 bases remaining between them. Germline values: CDR1 SNHLY, CDR2 FYNNEI. The CDR3 has 15 amino acids. The DNA of the CDR3 is TGTGCCAGCAGTGCGACAACGACAGGGAACACTGAAGCTTTCTTT. Protein sequence: CASSATTTGNTEAFF.

V and J are TRBV19 and TRBJ1-1; the D gene is possibly TRBD1 (5 bases). Germline V CDR1 and CDR2: LNHDA, SQIVND (reference sequence). Trimming pared 0 bases from V and 12 bases from J, leaving 17 bases between. The CDR3 has 14 residues. This CDR3 reads CASSIDPGTHLPFF. For the CDR3, the DNA is TGTGCCAGTAGTATAGACCCCGGGACTCATCTACCTTTCTTT.

The genes are TRBV5-6 and TRBJ1-2; D might be TRBD1 (5 bases). Trimming removed 1 base at V and 2 bases at J, with 12 bases between. The germline CDR1 and CDR2 sequences are SGHDT and YYEEEE. The CDR3 spans 15 residues. This chain's CDR3 is CASSLLRGVNYGYTF. CDR3 DNA sequence: TGTGCCAGCAGCTTGCTTCGGGGGGTAAACTATGGCTACACCTTC. Drawing the rest from reference TRBV5-6 and TRBJ1-2, the complete variable domain is DAGVTQSPTHLIKTRGQQVTLRCSPKSGHDTVSWYQQALGQGPQFIFQYYEEEERQRGNFPDRFSGHQFPNYSSELNVNALLLGDSALYLCASSLLRGVNYGYTFGSGTRLTVV.

The chain has TRBV7-2 and TRBJ2-1, with D maybe TRBD1 (6 bases). Germline V gives CDR1 SGHTA, CDR2 FQGNSA. The germline V and J ends were trimmed by 6 bases and 4 bases, with 19 bases remaining between them. The CDR3 runs to 16 residues. CDR3 nucleotides: TGTGCCAGCAGTGTCGCCGGGACAACGCCTTACAATGAGCAGTTCTTC. Translating gives CASSVAGTTPYNEQFF.

The chain employs TRBV28 and TRBJ1-1, with D unclear. The CDR3 totals 12 residues. Germline lookup yields CDR1 MDHEN and CDR2 SYDVKM. V was cut by 10 bases and J by 13 bases, with 22 bases left in between. The CDR3, as DNA: TGTGCCACCGAAACGGCTGCCTTGAAGTATTTCTTT. Encoded protein: CATETAALKYFF.

The chain couples TRBV19 to TRBJ1-1, with a weak D call TRBD1 (5 bases). Germline assignment: CDR1 LNHDA and CDR2 SQIVND (reference sequence). V was cut by 5 bases and J by 3 bases, with 13 bases left in between. The length of the CDR3 is 14 residues. The CDR3 nucleotides are TGTGCCAGTAGTTTCCAGGGTCCGGACACTGAAGCTTTCTTT. Its protein product is CASSFQGPDTEAFF.

The chain uses TRBV5-5 and TRBJ1-1, with TRBD1 matching 7 bases. CDR1 is SGHKS, CDR2 YYEKEE, per germline (reference sequence). This CDR3 comprises 17 residues. V gave up 0 bases and J gave up 5 bases; unmatched junction bases: 13. CDR3 sequence (DNA): TGTGCCAGCAGCTTGGTGCTGACAGGGCGGCTGGAGACTGAAGCTTTCTTT. Its translation is CASSLVLTGRLETEAFF.

The V call is TRBV6-5, the J call TRBJ2-7; D remains unclear. Germline lookup yields CDR1 MNHEY and CDR2 SVGAGI. With 9 bases removed from V and 2 bases from J, the gap between germline ends came to 5 bases. The CDR3 has 10 amino acids. The CDR3 sequence: CASKAYEQYF. The CDR3 DNA reads TGTGCCAGTAAAGCCTACGAGCAGTACTTC.

V is TRBV5-1 and J is TRBJ2-4; TRBD2 matches 12 bases. Trimming took 4 bases from V and 1 from J; bases not matched to a gene: 6. The CDR3 is made up of 17 amino acids. CDR1 is SGHRS and CDR2 is YFSETQ in the germline V gene. The CDR3, as DNA: TGCGCCAGCAGCCTGACTAGCGGGAGAGAGGCCAAAAACATTCAGTACTTC. It specifies CASSLTSGREAKNIQYF. The variable domain in full, completed from reference TRBV5-1 and TRBJ2-4, reads KAGVTQTPRYLIKTRGQQVTLSCSPISGHRSVSWYQQTPGQGLQFLFEYFSETQRNKGNFPGRFSGRQFSNSRSEMNVSTLELGDSALYLCASSLTSGREAKNIQYFGAGTRLSVL.

V gene TRBV28 combines with J gene TRBJ2-7; perhaps D is TRBD1 or TRBD2 (5 bases each). The CDR3 is made up of 15 amino acids. Looked up from germline, CDR1 is MDHEN and CDR2 is SYDVKM. V was clipped by 4 bases and J by 6 bases, with 19 bases between them. The CDR3 DNA reads TGTGCCAGCAGTTCCCTGGGGCGAGCAGGGAGCGAGCAGTACTTC. This codes for CASSSLGRAGSEQYF.